This T cell receptor beta chain was found in a study of metastatic and nonmetastatic thyroid tumors. Study details: The comparison covered peripheral blood and tumor or nodule tissue in malignant and benign thyroid patients. General study findings and limits: Malignant tumors reportedly showed significantly higher TCR beta diversity than benign nodules in both blood and tumor.

Patients were all untreated before their thyroid surgery. This clone showed up many times. Its antigen remains unknown. In the authors' methods: Construction of a distant-metastasis classifier for papillary thyroid cancer relied on CDR3 differences across clinicopathological groups. TCRdb re-clonotyped the PCR reads via MiXCR. The V and J calls and clone size are TCRdb's, not the authors'. The sample records approximately 31,000 clones, roughly 19% being singletons. The CDR3 consists of 14 residues. Germline CDR1 is SGHAT and CDR2 is FQNNGV. Trimming cost V 2 bases and J 6 bases, with 11 bases left between them.

Sequencing was performed on blood. V gene TRBV11-2 combines with J gene TRBJ1-3; perhaps TRBD1 as D (6 bases). The clonotype was recovered from a female donor with papillary thyroid cancer or a benign thyroid nodule (not recorded which). Some clones in this sample may be carry-over from other donors' samples. The CDR3, as DNA: TGTGCCAGCAGCTTAAACAGGGAGGCAAACACCATATATTTT. Translated: CASSLNREANTIYF.